This T cell receptor beta chain stems from a study of neurological immune-mediated disorders (dated by TCRdb to between 2018 and 2021). Regarding the research as a whole: Peripheral blood TCR-beta repertoires from HTLV-I-associated myelopathy (HAM/TSP) patients, multiple sclerosis patients and healthy controls were compared by UMI-based sequencing. The approximately 96 TCR-beta libraries covered PBMC samples along with longitudinal samples, technical triplicates, and paired sorted CD4+ and CD8+ T-cell subsets. Of the approximately 66 subjects in the cohort, approximately 15 were HAM/TSP patients, approximately 35 were multiple sclerosis patients, and around 20 were healthy controls. Study-wide findings and limitations: TCR clonal expansion was greatest in HAM/TSP patients and smallest in MS patients, who ranked below even healthy controls. No identical CDR3 amino acid sequences were shared among expanded clones across subjects, suggesting private TCR-beta repertoires in all groups.

There are many counts of this clonotype. Its antigen is not yet known. Nothing much larger sits one base from this clone, and base qualities are not available. The healthy controls were volunteers from a blood bank in Maryland, USA. Unsorted PBMC libraries were generated from 2 million PBMCs stored in RNAlater at -80 °C until RNA extraction. Peripheral blood underwent Ficoll-Hypaque density gradient centrifugation to isolate PBMCs, which were then cryopreserved in liquid nitrogen. To synthesize cDNA, template-switch 5'RACE was performed with a primer carrying a 10-nucleotide random unique molecular identifier so that each TCR transcript was tagged. Each sequencing run produced over 160 million TCR-beta sequences covering 15-18 subjects. Total RNA was extracted with the RNeasy kit. The KAPA Real-time Library Amplification kit was used to amplify TCR-beta VDJ regions with primers targeting the TCR constant region and the 5'RACE anchor. A first PCR added sample indexes and Illumina adaptors, after which a second PCR increased the library yield. After Ampure bead purification, the roughly 650 bp TCR product was size-selected on a 2% E-gel SizeSelection system. Before pooling, library quality was assessed on a Bioanalyzer, concentration was determined with Qubit, and library quantification was performed with the Kapa Library Quantification kit. Paired-end 2 x 150 bp sequencing of the libraries was performed on an Illumina HiSeq 2500. To increase sequence diversity, about 24-32% phiX was spiked into each library pool. The authors processed their data as follows. The quality-filtered reads were processed with the UMI-based MiGEC pipeline, whose error correction step removed more than 90% of the raw TCR sequences. IMGT germline references were used for aligning VDJ genes, and each clonotype was defined as a unique CDR3 amino acid sequence together with its V-J genes. VDJtools evaluated clonal expansion, Shannon diversity and CDR3 relatedness (CalcPairwiseDistances, ClusterSamples); CLCbio workbench built phylogenetic trees. A clone was classed as expanded if it had 8 or more unique UMIs, a cutoff based on coefficient-of-variation modelling across technical triplicates. TCRdb reran the public reads through fastp at Q25 and MiXCR, keeping productive beta chains. Records with the same CDR3 protein are collapsed into one entry carrying the most frequent genes and DNA. The authors' filters were not applied to this entry. The sample profile shows tens of thousands of distinct CDR3 sequences; more than 6.5% of them were found once. About 4% of the sample is held by the ten biggest clonotypes.

From cysteine to phenylalanine, the CDR3 is 15 amino acids long. Only the CDR3 region is kept as DNA, spanning 45 bases read in frame from base 1. The V end loses 0 bases and the J end loses 6 bases, and a stretch of 16 bases separates them. The germline V gene encodes CDR1 SGHRS and CDR2 YFSETQ. Sequenced: PBMCs. The TCR originated in a woman in her thirties or forties in good health. This chain is built from TRBV5-1 and TRBJ2-7; the D gene is possibly TRBD1, with 7 bases matching. The DNA sequence is TGCGCCAGCAGCTTGGGGTCCCAGGGGGGATCCGAGCAGTACTTC. Translated, this gives CASSLGSQGGSEQYF.